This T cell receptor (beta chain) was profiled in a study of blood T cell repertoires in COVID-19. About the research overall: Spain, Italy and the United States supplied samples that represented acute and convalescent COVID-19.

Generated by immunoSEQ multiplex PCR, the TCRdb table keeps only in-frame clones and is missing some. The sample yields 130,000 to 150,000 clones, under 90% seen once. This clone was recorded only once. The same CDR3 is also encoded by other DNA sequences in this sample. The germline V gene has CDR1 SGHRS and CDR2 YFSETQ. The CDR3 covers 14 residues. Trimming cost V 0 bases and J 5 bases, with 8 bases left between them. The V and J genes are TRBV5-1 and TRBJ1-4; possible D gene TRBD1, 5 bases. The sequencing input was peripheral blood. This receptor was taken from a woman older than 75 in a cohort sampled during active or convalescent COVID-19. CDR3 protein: CASSLGQTNEKLFF. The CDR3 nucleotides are TGCGCCAGCAGCTTGGGACAGACAAATGAAAAACTGTTTTTT.